This TCR beta chain was observed in a study of post-analysis software for immune sequencing data. Turning to the study itself: The cohort encompassed relapsing-remitting, secondary progressive and progressive-relapsing multiple sclerosis disease courses. Overall study results and limits: There was significantly lower normalized Chao1 diversity in multiple sclerosis patients than in controls. Samples from a shared batch, those prepared together, strongly co-clustered by F measure. Patients showed TRBV5-6, TRBV5-1 and TRBV20-1 among several TRBV segments more frequent than in controls.

Researchers reported that TCR beta cDNA libraries carried unique molecular identifiers. Starting from around 1 to 10 million T cells, the study yielded 500,000 or so cDNA molecules. A single record per CDR3 protein comes from TCRdb applying MiXCR to the PCR reads. The table has 700,000 to 900,000 distinct CDR3 sequences, under 60% seen once. After removal of 3 bases from V and 5 bases from J, the junction contained 7 bases not matched to a gene. The CDR3 consists of 15 residues. The germline V gene has CDR1 MNHEY and CDR2 SMNVEV (reference sequence). As for this clonotype: Its matching antigen is unknown.

The sequence was collected from a girl aged 5-17 years with multiple sclerosis. Sequenced sample: blood. The rearrangement uses TRBV27 and TRBJ1-1; 9 nucleotides align to TRBD1. CDR3 loop: CASSFRDRAVTEAFF. The CDR3 DNA sequence: TGTGCCAGCAGTTTCCGGGACAGGGCCGTAACTGAAGCTTTCTTT.